The rows below give T cell receptor beta chains drawn from one sample of a study of blood T cell repertoires in COVID-19. Method: immunoSEQ multiplex PCR; TCRdb's copy keeps in-frame clones and lacks some. The data contain more than 55,000 clones, 73% of them seen just once; the ten biggest clones take up around 14%. Sample: peripheral blood. The receptors originated from an older woman with acute or convalescent COVID-19. The CDR3 runs from the conserved cysteine through the conserved F or W. D genes are given only for firm matches. Not all rows give a size; the values are once, few, many and, for expanded clones, a class.

TGCGCCAGCAGGCGCCCGTGGGGGCCCACTGAAGCTTTCTTT	CASRRPWGPTEAFF	TRBV4-1	NA	NA	TRBJ1-1
TGTGCCAGCAGCTTGGATTTCGGGGGCACAGATACGCAGTATTTT	CASSLDFGGTDTQYF	TRBV5-4	NA	NA	TRBJ2-3
TGTGCCAGCAGGATCTCGCGGACAACCAACTATGGCTACACCTTC	CASRISRTTNYGYTF	TRBV5-8	NA	NA	TRBJ1-2
TGTGCCAGCAGCTTAGGGGGGCTGGATACGCAGTATTTT	CASSLGGLDTQYF	TRBV7-9	NA	NA	TRBJ2-3
TGTGCCAGCAGCAGGGGATGGGGAACTGAAGCTTTCTTT	CASSRGWGTEAFF	TRBV7-6	NA	NA	TRBJ1-1
TGTGCCAGCACCCGACAGGGGGGATGGACTGAAGCTTTCTTT	CASTRQGGWTEAFF	TRBV11-2	TRBD1	NA	TRBJ1-1
TGTGCCAGTAAACCCCAGGGTCTGGGCAATCAGCCCCAGCATTTT	CASKPQGLGNQPQHF	TRBV19	NA	NA	TRBJ1-5
TGTGCCAGCTCACCCCGCCCGGGGGAGACCCAGTACTTC	CASSPRPGETQYF	TRBV18	NA	NA	TRBJ2-5
TGTGCCAGCAGTGACTCGGGCGGGGGGACAGATACGCAGTATTTT	CASSDSGGGTDTQYF	TRBV6-4	TRBD2	NA	TRBJ2-3
TGTGCCAGCAGCCAAGCACAGGGAGCAGATACGCAGTATTTT	CASSQAQGADTQYF	TRBV4-2	NA	few	TRBJ2-3
TGTGCCAGTAGTATGAAGTGGGCAGGAGGGAACACCGGGGAGCTGTTTTTT	CASSMKWAGGNTGELFF	TRBV19	NA	NA	TRBJ2-2
TGCGCCAGCAGCCAAGTACTTCAGGTCAGCAGCCAGCAGTACTTC	CASSQVLQVSSQQYF	TRBV4-1	NA	NA	TRBJ2-7
TGTGCCAGCTCACCCGCGGGAGGAAACACCATATATTTT	CASSPAGGNTIYF	TRBV18	NA	NA	TRBJ1-3
TGTGCCAGTAGTATGGGGGGGCTAATGGAGACCCAGTACTTC	CASSMGGLMETQYF	TRBV19	NA	few	TRBJ2-5
TGTGCCAGCAGACCAAAGACAGGGGGCAACACTGAAGCTTTCTTT	CASRPKTGGNTEAFF	TRBV7-9	TRBD1	few	TRBJ1-1
TGTGCCAGCAGTTCTACAGGAGTTAATTCACCCCTCCACTTT	CASSSTGVNSPLHF	TRBV6-6	NA	many	TRBJ1-6
TGTGCCAGCATCCTAGCGGGCAGGGGAACTACTAATGAAAAACTGTTTTTT	CASILAGRGTTNEKLFF	TRBV7-9	NA	NA	TRBJ1-4
TGTGCCTGGAGTGTACAGGGGGGGTCAGATACGCAGTATTTT	CAWSVQGGSDTQYF	TRBV30	NA	NA	TRBJ2-3
TGTGCCCTCGGGGGGCGAAATCAATTAGGGGTCAACATTCAGTACTTC	CALGGRNQLGVNIQYF	TRBV30	NA	NA	TRBJ2-4
TGTGCCAGTAGTAAGGGACAGCTCAACTATGGCTACACCTTC	CASSKGQLNYGYTF	TRBV19	TRBD1	NA	TRBJ1-2
TGTGCCAGTAGTGGCGGAGCGGGGCAGGGTGGCTACACCTTC	CASSGGAGQGGYTF	TRBV19	NA	NA	TRBJ1-2
TGTGCCAGCAGTTTATCCAGGATGAACACTGAAGCTTTCTTT	CASSLSRMNTEAFF	TRBV27	NA	NA	TRBJ1-1
TGTGCCAGCAAGTCGACTAGCGGACCTTACAATGAGCAGTTCTTC	CASKSTSGPYNEQFF	TRBV2	TRBD2	few	TRBJ2-1
TGTGCCAGCTCACCCCCGGGTGAGCAGTTCTTC	CASSPPGEQFF	TRBV18	NA	NA	TRBJ2-1
TGTGCCAGCAGCCAAGAAAGGGGACCCCTCCACTTT	CASSQERGPLHF	TRBV14	NA	NA	TRBJ1-6
TGTGCCATCAGCCGGGACAGAGCTAACTATGGCTACACCTTC	CAISRDRANYGYTF	TRBV10-3	TRBD1	NA	TRBJ1-2
TGTGCCAGCAGCCATCGGGGGATCGACACTGAAGCTTTCTTT	CASSHRGIDTEAFF	TRBV7-9	NA	NA	TRBJ1-1
TGTGCCTGGAGTCGGGTGTATGGCTACACCTTC	CAWSRVYGYTF	TRBV30	NA	NA	TRBJ1-2
TGTGCCAGCAGCTCTAATCCGGGTTGGAACACTGAAGCTTTCTTT	CASSSNPGWNTEAFF	TRBV11-2	NA	few	TRBJ1-1
TGTGCCTGGAGCCAGGGCTACGAGCAGTACTTC	CAWSQGYEQYF	TRBV30	NA	NA	TRBJ2-7
TGTGCCAGCAAGGGCGGGGGTGGAGATACGCAGTATTTT	CASKGGGGDTQYF	TRBV2	TRBD2	NA	TRBJ2-3
TGTGCCAGCAGGAAACTAGCGTCTTTCACAGATACGCAGTATTTT	CASRKLASFTDTQYF	TRBV7-2	TRBD2	NA	TRBJ2-3
TGCGCCAGCAGTGAGTCGGGACAGGGTCCAAGGTATGGCTACACCTTC	CASSESGQGPRYGYTF	TRBV10-2	TRBD1	NA	TRBJ1-2
TGCGCCAGCAGCGGCAAACATACCAGGGGATATAATTCACCCCTCCACTTT	CASSGKHTRGYNSPLHF	TRBV4-1	NA	NA	TRBJ1-6
TGTGCCAGTAGTTGGACAGCAGACACTGAAGCTTTCTTT	CASSWTADTEAFF	TRBV19	NA	NA	TRBJ1-1
TGTGCCTGGAGTGTGAGGCGGGGGGGGACCGGGGAGCTGTTTTTT	CAWSVRRGGTGELFF	TRBV30	TRBD2	NA	TRBJ2-2
TGTGCCAGTATCTCCCGGCAGGGGAATGGCTACACCTTC	CASISRQGNGYTF	TRBV19	NA	NA	TRBJ1-2
TGTGCCAGCAGCTTAGCATTTAAGATGGGACAGAGACAAGAGACCCAGTACTTC	CASSLAFKMGQRQETQYF	TRBV11-2	TRBD1	NA	TRBJ2-5
TGTGCCAGCAGCTTGCGGGACGCCCCGGGGAGCAATCAGCCCCAGCATTTT	CASSLRDAPGSNQPQHF	TRBV7-9	NA	NA	TRBJ1-5
TGTGCCAGCAGTTCCCGGGGTAGCAATCAGCCCCAGCATTTT	CASSSRGSNQPQHF	TRBV27	NA	NA	TRBJ1-5
TGTGCCAGCAGAGATACAGGGGGCGGCTATGGCTACACCTTC	CASRDTGGGYGYTF	TRBV6-5	TRBD1	NA	TRBJ1-2
TGTGCCAGTAGACCCGGGACAGGGAACACCGGGGAGCTGTTTTTT	CASRPGTGNTGELFF	TRBV19	TRBD1	NA	TRBJ2-2
TGTGCCAGCAGCCCTTCCGGGAGCAAGGGCGGCTACACCTTC	CASSPSGSKGGYTF	TRBV3-1/TRBV3-2	NA	NA	TRBJ1-2
TGTGCCAGCTCGAGGGGGCTGGTCTATGGCTACACCTTC	CASSRGLVYGYTF	TRBV19	TRBD1	NA	TRBJ1-2
TGTGCCAGCAGCCCGTCTCCGGGACAGGGCGTGGGTCGGACCCACAATGAGCAGTTCTTC	CASSPSPGQGVGRTHNEQFF	TRBV3-1/TRBV3-2	TRBD1	NA	TRBJ2-1
TGTGCCAGCAGCTTTCACAGGGGGGCCCGCAATGAGCAGTTCTTC	CASSFHRGARNEQFF	TRBV7-9	TRBD1	few	TRBJ2-1
TGTGCCAGCAGTGTTGGCCTAGCGGTGAACACCGGGGAGCTGTTTTTT	CASSVGLAVNTGELFF	TRBV6-4	TRBD2	NA	TRBJ2-2
TGTGCCAGCAGCTTAGTACGCGGGGGGCGGGGGCTTAGGGCAGATACGCAGTATTTT	CASSLVRGGRGLRADTQYF	TRBV7-6	TRBD2	NA	TRBJ2-3
TGCAGCGTTGGAGGAGGGGCCGAAAAACTGTTTTTT	CSVGGGAEKLFF	TRBV29-1	NA	NA	TRBJ1-4